These T cell receptor beta chains were read from a single sample in a study of blood T cell repertoires in COVID-19. Only in-frame clones appear in the TCRdb table, and some are missing; sequencing was by immunoSEQ multiplex PCR. There are around 250,000 clones in the sample; 86% occur only once, and 9% to 15% lies in the top ten. The sample comprised peripheral blood. These receptors all come from a man aged 80 or over with acute or convalescent COVID-19. CDR3s include the opening cysteine and the closing phenylalanine or tryptophan. A D gene is named only where the DNA matches it firmly. The size entry is marked missing in some rows and otherwise reads once, few, many or a size class.

d_gene: .; j_gene: TRBJ2-5; abundance: .; v_gene: TRBV19; CDR3nt: TGTGCCAGCAACAGGGCTCGCGGGGAGACCCAGTACTTC; CDR3aa: CASNRARGETQYF
d_gene: TRBD1; j_gene: TRBJ1-1; abundance: .; v_gene: TRBV18; CDR3nt: TGTGCCAGCTCCCATAACAGGGGCCAAAACACTGAAGCTTTCTTT; CDR3aa: CASSHNRGQNTEAFF
d_gene: .; j_gene: TRBJ1-1; abundance: .; v_gene: TRBV6-5; CDR3nt: TGTGCCAGCAGTTATGCCTCTGCGCGGGAAGCTTTCTTT; CDR3aa: CASSYASAREAFF
d_gene: TRBD2; j_gene: TRBJ2-7; abundance: .; v_gene: TRBV3-1/TRBV3-2; CDR3nt: TGTGCCAGCAGCCACGCCCCAGGCGGGGGGGAAGGCGAGCAGTACTTC; CDR3aa: CASSHAPGGGEGEQYF
d_gene: .; j_gene: TRBJ1-2; abundance: .; v_gene: TRBV6-5; CDR3nt: TGTGCCAGCAGTTACCGCCGAGGGGGCTATGGCTACACCTTC; CDR3aa: CASSYRRGGYGYTF
d_gene: .; j_gene: TRBJ1-1; abundance: few; v_gene: TRBV2; CDR3nt: TGTGCCAGCAGTGAGGCAGGGTACGGTGAAGCTTTCTTT; CDR3aa: CASSEAGYGEAFF
d_gene: TRBD1; j_gene: TRBJ1-6; abundance: .; v_gene: TRBV7-8; CDR3nt: TGTGCCAGCAGCGGGGACAGCAATTCACCCCTCCACTTT; CDR3aa: CASSGDSNSPLHF
d_gene: TRBD1; j_gene: TRBJ2-1; abundance: .; v_gene: TRBV27; CDR3nt: TGTGCCAGCAAGTCCCCCGGGACAGGGGAGGATGAGCAGTTCTTC; CDR3aa: CASKSPGTGEDEQFF
d_gene: TRBD2; j_gene: TRBJ2-7; abundance: .; v_gene: TRBV12-3/TRBV12-4; CDR3nt: TGTGCCAGCAGAGCCGGGACTACCTACGAGCAGTACTTC; CDR3aa: CASRAGTTYEQYF
d_gene: .; j_gene: TRBJ1-1; abundance: .; v_gene: TRBV7-9; CDR3nt: TGTGCCAGCAGCCCGAACCAGGGAGAAGCTTTCTTT; CDR3aa: CASSPNQGEAFF
d_gene: .; j_gene: TRBJ1-1; abundance: .; v_gene: TRBV6-1; CDR3nt: TGTGCCAGCAGTGAAACGGGGTGGAGAACTGAAGCTTTCTTT; CDR3aa: CASSETGWRTEAFF
d_gene: .; j_gene: TRBJ1-1; abundance: .; v_gene: TRBV5-1; CDR3nt: TGCGCCAGCAGCTTGGCCGGGGGAGGCACTGAAGCTTTCTTT; CDR3aa: CASSLAGGGTEAFF
d_gene: TRBD1; j_gene: TRBJ2-7; abundance: .; v_gene: TRBV4-2; CDR3nt: TGTGCCAGCAGCCAGGACAGGTCTACCTACGAGCAGTACTTC; CDR3aa: CASSQDRSTYEQYF
d_gene: .; j_gene: TRBJ2-5; abundance: .; v_gene: TRBV29-1; CDR3nt: TGCAGCGTTGAAGACCTGAGGACAGACGGCACCCAAGAGACCCAGTACTTC; CDR3aa: CSVEDLRTDGTQETQYF
d_gene: TRBD1; j_gene: TRBJ1-5; abundance: .; v_gene: TRBV19; CDR3nt: TGTGCCAGTAGCGGGACAGGGGGGCATCAGCCCCAGCATTTT; CDR3aa: CASSGTGGHQPQHF
d_gene: .; j_gene: TRBJ2-3; abundance: .; v_gene: TRBV11-1; CDR3nt: TGTGCCAGCAGCTTATCACTTCCCCCGCAGTATTTT; CDR3aa: CASSLSLPPQYF
d_gene: TRBD1; j_gene: TRBJ2-1; abundance: .; v_gene: TRBV5-1; CDR3nt: TGCGCCAGCAGCTTGCAGGGGGCTGGCTACAATGAGCAGTTCTTC; CDR3aa: CASSLQGAGYNEQFF
d_gene: TRBD2; j_gene: TRBJ2-7; abundance: .; v_gene: TRBV19; CDR3nt: TGTGCCAGTAGTATCAACCACGGGACTAGCGGTTCCTACGAGCAGTACTTC; CDR3aa: CASSINHGTSGSYEQYF
d_gene: .; j_gene: TRBJ1-2; abundance: .; v_gene: TRBV29-1; CDR3nt: TGCAGCGTTGAGGAGGGAGGACGGATACATAACTATGGCTACACCTTC; CDR3aa: CSVEEGGRIHNYGYTF
d_gene: TRBD1; j_gene: TRBJ2-3; abundance: few; v_gene: TRBV29-1; CDR3nt: TGCAGCGTGGAAGGGACAGCCTCCGATACGCAGTATTTT; CDR3aa: CSVEGTASDTQYF
d_gene: .; j_gene: TRBJ1-3; abundance: .; v_gene: TRBV6-5; CDR3nt: TGTGCCAGCAGTTCCCCTCTAGGAAACACCATATATTTT; CDR3aa: CASSSPLGNTIYF
d_gene: TRBD1; j_gene: TRBJ1-1; abundance: .; v_gene: TRBV14; CDR3nt: TGTGCCAGCAGCCCGACAGGGAGAGGCGCGAACACTGAAGCTTTCTTT; CDR3aa: CASSPTGRGANTEAFF
d_gene: .; j_gene: TRBJ1-4; abundance: .; v_gene: TRBV11-2; CDR3nt: TGTGCCAGCAGCTTAGTCGCGGAAAAACTGTTTTTT; CDR3aa: CASSLVAEKLFF
d_gene: .; j_gene: TRBJ1-5; abundance: .; v_gene: TRBV6-6; CDR3nt: TGTGCCAGCAGATCGACAGGTTTCAATCAGCCCCAGCATTTT; CDR3aa: CASRSTGFNQPQHF
d_gene: TRBD2; j_gene: TRBJ2-2; abundance: .; v_gene: TRBV9; CDR3nt: TGTGCCAGCAGCTCGCAGGGAGGGACCGGGGAGCTGTTTTTT; CDR3aa: CASSSQGGTGELFF
d_gene: .; j_gene: TRBJ1-3; abundance: .; v_gene: TRBV5-6; CDR3nt: TGTGCCAGCAGCTCCCCAGCGGAAATCTCTGGAAACACCATATATTTT; CDR3aa: CASSSPAEISGNTIYF